This TCR beta chain was captured by sequencing in a study of blood T cell repertoires in COVID-19. Study-wide background: There were acute and convalescent COVID-19 samples, and they came from the United States, Italy and Spain. T cells, B-cell-depleted T cells, or PBMCs supplied cDNA or gDNA.

Original processing notes: Amplified reference gene primers provided the basis for estimating nucleated cell counts. Assay: immunoSEQ multiplex PCR; the TCRdb copy retains only in-frame clones and omits some. V and J calls and clone size are those listed in that table; D and trimming were worked out from the DNA. The table shows 100,000 to 150,000 clones, with around 88% occurring only once. This sequence was found in a man aged 45-65 years with active or convalescent COVID-19. Input material: peripheral blood.

This chain's CDR3 is CASSLRQGGQAFF. For the CDR3, the DNA is TGTGCCAGCAGCTTACGACAGGGAGGTCAAGCTTTCTTT. The genes are TRBV13 and TRBJ1-1; 7 bases match TRBD1. The V gene's germline CDR1 is PRHDT and CDR2 FYEKMQ (reference sequence). V gave up 2 bases and J gave up 9 bases; unmatched junction bases: 6. The CDR3 totals 13 residues.